The next 26 T cell receptor beta chains were all read from a single sample in a study of blood T cell repertoires in COVID-19. Data came from immunoSEQ multiplex PCR; TCRdb stores just in-frame clones and leaves some out. The table records 140,000 or so clones, 65% to 85% of them present only once. The sequenced sample was peripheral blood. The receptors shown here come from a man aged 50 to 59 with active or convalescent COVID-19.

This chain connects TRBV5-1 to TRBJ2-3, with 9 bases aligning to TRBD1. Losses at the gene ends were 9 bases for V and 6 bases for J; bases not matched to a gene: 11. The CDR3 is made up of 14 amino acids. Per the germline V gene, CDR1 is SGHRS and CDR2 is YFSETQ. The CDR3 DNA is TGCGCCACCAAACTAGGGACAGGGCCCGATACGCAGTATTTT. Its protein is CATKLGTGPDTQYF.

The chain couples TRBV6-5 to TRBJ2-2; D is ambiguous. Trimming took off 7 bases at V and 5 bases at J, with 8 bases between the two ends. Germline CDR1 is MNHEY and CDR2 is SVGAGI. This CDR3 region has 12 residues. The CDR3 DNA follows: TGTGCCAGCACTCGGGTTACCGGGGAGCTGTTTTTT. The encoded protein is CASTRVTGELFF.

This clone was found once. The gene calls are TRBV7-9 and TRBJ1-4; 8 bases match TRBD1. Germline CDR1 reads SEHNR; CDR2 reads FQNEAQ (reference sequence). After removal of 2 bases from V and 0 bases from J, the junction contained 5 bases not matched to a gene. This CDR3 spans 17 amino acids. CDR3 nucleotide sequence: TGTGCCAGCAGCTTATCAGGGGGCACGGCAACTAATGAAAAACTGTTTTTT. This translates into CASSLSGGTATNEKLFF.

A single count supports this clone. The rearrangement joins TRBV29-1 to TRBJ1-1; 7 nucleotides line up with TRBD1. Germline values: CDR1 SQVTM, CDR2 ANQGSEA. V was clipped by 4 bases and J by 2 bases; unmatched bases: 7. The CDR3 loop spans 14 amino acids. The CDR3 is CSVGRGQINTEAFF. The CDR3 nucleotides read TGCAGCGTTGGACGGGGACAGATCAACACTGAAGCTTTCTTT.

The rearrangement uses TRBV24-1 and TRBJ1-5, with D perhaps TRBD1 (5 bases). CDR1 and CDR2 from the germline V gene are KGHDR and SFDVKD. This CDR3 spans 12 amino acids. Trimming removed 7 bases at V and 6 bases at J, with 9 bases between. The CDR3 DNA reads as TGTGCCACCAGCCGGGACTCTCAGCCCCAGCATTTT. It yields the protein CATSRDSQPQHF.

The gene calls are TRBV28 and TRBJ2-3; 14 positions agree with TRBD2. The length of the CDR3 is 16 residues. Germline V gives CDR1 MDHEN, CDR2 SYDVKM. V was clipped by 4 bases and J by 5 bases; unmatched bases: 5. CDR3 nucleotides: TGTGCCAGCAGTTACCCGGGACTAGCGGGAGAAGATACGCAGTATTTT. This codes for CASSYPGLAGEDTQYF.

The chain joins TRBV19 to TRBJ2-7; 9 nucleotides align to TRBD1. CDR3 length: 14 amino acids. V was clipped by 6 bases and J by 4 bases; unmatched bases: 7. Germline CDR1 is LNHDA and CDR2 is SQIVND (reference sequence). CDR3 nucleotide sequence: TGTGCCAGTAGCCGGACAGGGGAAGTATACGAGCAGTACTTC. This gives the protein CASSRTGEVYEQYF.

The genes are TRBV19 and TRBJ2-3, with TRBD2 matching 8 bases. CDR1 is LNHDA and CDR2 is SQIVND in the germline V gene (reference sequence). V shed 5 bases and J 7 bases; nucleotides not matched to a gene: 14. The CDR3 is 16 amino acids. The CDR3 protein is CASSFRSSGFSNTQYF. The CDR3 DNA is TGTGCCAGTAGTTTCCGTTCTAGCGGGTTCTCGAATACGCAGTATTTT.

The CDR3 sequence is CASSPGSSGYEQYF. The CDR3 DNA reads as TGTGCCAGCTCACCAGGGAGTTCCGGATACGAGCAGTACTTC. The chain is built from TRBV18 and TRBJ2-7; D might be TRBD2 (5 bases). Per germline, CDR1 KGHSH and CDR2 LQKENI. CDR3 size: 14 residues. Trimming took 2 bases from V and 4 from J, leaving 12 bases between them.

This clone was seen only once. This chain joins TRBV19 and TRBJ2-1, with unresolved D. Germline lookup yields CDR1 LNHDA and CDR2 SQIVND (reference sequence). CDR3 length: 14 residues. V was shortened by 6 bases and J by 7 bases, with 16 bases between the two germline ends. In DNA, the CDR3 is TGTGCCAGTAGCACCTCGTGGAGTGCGAATGAGCAGTTCTTC. Its translation: CASSTSWSANEQFF.

In its sample, this clone was seen once. V is TRBV30 and J is TRBJ2-3; D unresolved. V was shortened by 4 bases and J by 0 bases, with 8 bases between the two germline ends. The CDR3 is made up of 13 amino acids. Germline CDR1 GTSNPN, CDR2 SVGIG (reference sequence). CDR3 sequence: CAWTPRSTDTQYF. In nucleotides, the CDR3 is TGTGCCTGGACCCCACGGAGCACAGATACGCAGTATTTT. The entire variable domain, with the rest obtained from reference TRBV30 and TRBJ2-3, is as follows: SQTIHQWPATLVQPVGSPLSLECTVEGTSNPNLYWYRQAAGRGLQLLFYSVGIGQISSEVPQNLSASRPQDRQFILSSKKLLLSDSGFYLCAWTPRSTDTQYFGPGTRLTVL.

The V call is TRBV7-9, the J call TRBJ2-3, with TRBD2 as a possible D gene (6 bases). The V gene lost 1 base and the J gene lost 1 base, with 9 bases spanning the gap. Germline CDR1 and CDR2: SEHNR and FQNEAQ (reference sequence). There are 15 residues in the CDR3. The CDR3 spells CASSLDGEGTDTQYF. CDR3 in DNA: TGTGCCAGCAGCTTAGATGGGGAGGGCACAGATACGCAGTATTTT.

This clone was seen once. The V call is TRBV3-1 (or the pseudogene TRBV3-2), the J call TRBJ1-6, with a weak D call TRBD1 (5 bases). Germline CDR1 is LGHDT and CDR2 is YNNKEL (reference sequence). This CDR3 spans 14 amino acids. The V end lost 6 bases, the J end lost 5 bases, and 11 bases lay between the germline ends. DNA for the CDR3: TGTGCCAGCAGGCGGGACGGTCATAATTCACCCCTCCACTTT. Protein: CASRRDGHNSPLHF.

This chain joins TRBV24-1 and TRBJ2-7; TRBD1 matches at 8 bases. Germline CDR1 is KGHDR and CDR2 is SFDVKD. The J segment lost 9 bases and the V segment lost 3 bases, leaving 9 bases of the junction unmatched. The CDR3 consists of 14 residues. CDR3: CATSDPQDRDGQYF. CDR3 coding DNA: TGTGCCACCAGTGATCCCCAGGACAGGGACGGGCAGTACTTC.

The V call is TRBV6-4, the J call TRBJ1-1, with no clear D. This CDR3 region has 12 residues. Germline V lookup: CDR1 MRHNA, CDR2 SNTAGT. Trimming removed 7 bases from V and 3 bases from J, with 9 bases in between. In DNA, the CDR3 is TGTGCCAGCAAATACACCGACACTGAAGCTTTCTTT. Amino acid sequence: CASKYTDTEAFF.

This clone came up a few times. V usage is TRBV19 and J usage is TRBJ1-3; D is ambiguous. V lost 5 bases and J lost 0, with 2 bases in between. This CDR3 region has 12 residues. The germline CDR1 and CDR2 sequences are LNHDA and SQIVND (reference sequence). The CDR3 loop is CASSHSGNTIYF. CDR3 sequence (DNA): TGTGCCAGTAGTCACTCTGGAAACACCATATATTTT.

This chain connects TRBV6-1 to TRBJ1-5; D ambiguous. The ends were cut back, 2 bases at V and 6 bases at J, with 14 bases in the middle. The CDR3 extends over 15 amino acids. Germline loops: CDR1 MNHNS, CDR2 SASEGT. CDR3 protein: CASSELSGNGQPQHF. The CDR3 DNA reads as TGTGCCAGCAGTGAATTGTCGGGGAACGGTCAGCCCCAGCATTTT.

The genes are TRBV27 and TRBJ2-7; TRBD1 matches 8 bases. The ends lost 6 bases at V and 2 bases at J; junction bases unmatched: 6. Germline V CDR1 and CDR2: MNHEY, SMNVEV (reference sequence). This CDR3 comprises 14 residues. CDR3 region: CASSQDRAAYEQYF. CDR3 DNA sequence: TGTGCCAGCAGCCAGGACAGGGCGGCCTACGAGCAGTACTTC.

CDR3 sequence: CASSQELAGGIRGNNSPLHF. In nucleotides, the CDR3 is TGTGCCAGCAGCCAAGAGTTAGCAGGGGGGATAAGGGGGAATAATTCACCCCTCCACTTT. This chain uses TRBV3-1 (or the pseudogene TRBV3-2) with TRBJ1-6; 7 bases align to TRBD1. The J segment lost 5 bases and the V segment lost 0 bases, leaving 16 bases of the junction unmatched. The CDR3 covers 20 residues. CDR1 is LGHDT and CDR2 is YNNKEL in the germline V gene (reference sequence).

In its sample, this clone was seen a few times. The chain couples TRBV3-1 (or the pseudogene TRBV3-2) to TRBJ1-2; 9 bases line up with TRBD1. This CDR3 is 15 amino acids long. Germline V gene data show CDR1 as LGHDT and CDR2 as YNNKEL (reference sequence). After removal of 1 base from V and 0 bases from J, the junction contained 0 bases not matched to a gene. Here the CDR3 reads CASSQGQGANYGYTF. Here the CDR3 DNA reads TGTGCCAGCAGCCAAGGACAGGGGGCTAACTATGGCTACACCTTC.

The J gene is TRBJ2-7, the V gene TRBV29-1, with a possible D match to TRBD2 (7 bases). CDR1 is SQVTM and CDR2 is ANQGSEA in the germline V gene. The CDR3 is 14 residues long. V was pared by 1 base and J by 2 bases, with 12 bases between. The CDR3 spells CSVEVGGGPYEQYF. As DNA, the CDR3 is TGCAGCGTTGAAGTGGGAGGGGGGCCCTACGAGCAGTACTTC.

V and J are TRBV24-1 and TRBJ2-1; 9 bases agree with TRBD2. The ends lost 5 bases at V and 4 bases at J; junction bases unmatched: 8. The CDR3 is 16 residues long. Germline assignment: CDR1 KGHDR and CDR2 SFDVKD. DNA for the CDR3: TGTGCCACCAGTGCTGTGGGGACTAGCACTTACAATGAGCAGTTCTTC. Translating gives CATSAVGTSTYNEQFF.

The chain is built from TRBV6-4 and TRBJ1-5; 10 nucleotides match TRBD1. The germline gives CDR1 MRHNA, CDR2 SNTAGT. Unmatched junction bases numbered 16, after V lost 6 bases and J lost 5 bases. This CDR3 has 18 residues. The CDR3 DNA follows: TGTGCCAGCAGGAGAACCGGGACAGGGGCCGCAGGCGATCAGCCCCAGCATTTT. Its protein product is CASRRTGTGAAGDQPQHF.

The chain couples TRBV27 to TRBJ2-6; D unclear. This CDR3 comprises 13 residues. CDR1 MNHEY and CDR2 SMNVEV come from the germline V gene (reference sequence). The V and J ends lost 3 bases and 2 bases respectively, with 2 bases between them. The CDR3 coding sequence is TGTGCCAGCAGTTTCACTGGGGCCAACGTCCTGACTTTC. This sequence encodes CASSFTGANVLTF.

The V and J genes are TRBV14 and TRBJ2-3; 9 bases are a match to TRBD2. The germline V gene has CDR1 SGHDN and CDR2 FVKESK. The CDR3 runs to 18 residues. Trimming at V came to 3 bases and at J to 3 bases, leaving 13 bases not matched to a gene. The chain's CDR3 is CASSHELGSGSGTDTQYF. CDR3 coding DNA: TGTGCCAGCAGCCATGAGCTCGGTAGCGGGAGCGGGACAGATACGCAGTATTTT.

This rearrangement joins TRBV6-1 to TRBJ2-2, with a weak D call TRBD2 (6 bases). This CDR3 is 17 amino acids long. The germline V gene has CDR1 MNHNS and CDR2 SASEGT. V was cut by 2 bases and J by 5 bases, with 18 bases left in between. CDR3 coding DNA: TGTGCCAGCAGTGAACTTCGGGGAGGAGGGACGACCGGGGAGCTGTTTTTT. This translates into CASSELRGGGTTGELFF.